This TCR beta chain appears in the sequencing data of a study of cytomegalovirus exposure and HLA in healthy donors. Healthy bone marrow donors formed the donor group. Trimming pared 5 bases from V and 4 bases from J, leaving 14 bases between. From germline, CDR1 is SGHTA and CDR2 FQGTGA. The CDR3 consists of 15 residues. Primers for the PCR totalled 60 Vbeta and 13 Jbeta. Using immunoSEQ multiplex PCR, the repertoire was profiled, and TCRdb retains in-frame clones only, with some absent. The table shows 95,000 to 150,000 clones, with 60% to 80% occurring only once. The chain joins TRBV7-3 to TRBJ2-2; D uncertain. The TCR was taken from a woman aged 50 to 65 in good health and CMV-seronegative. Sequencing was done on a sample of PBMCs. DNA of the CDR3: TGTGCCAGCAGCCCCGGCATCGGCGGCACCGGGGAGCTGTTTTTT. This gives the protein CASSPGIGGTGELFF.